These 29 T cell receptor beta chains originate from one sample sequenced in a study of beta chain features in type 1 diabetes. Reverse transcription of all isolated RNA meant that expressed TCRB transcripts were sequenced. Clones were read by immunoSEQ multiplex PCR, and TCRdb kept only the in-frame ones, dropping some. The sample carries 620,000 or so clones, around 15% recorded once. The sample comprised naive CD4+ T cells from blood. These receptors were obtained from a man younger than 35 in good health.

The V call is TRBV5-4, the J call TRBJ2-3; D possibly matches TRBD1 or TRBD2 (7 bases each). The V gene's germline CDR1 is SGHNT and CDR2 YYREEE (reference sequence). Trimming pared 10 bases from V and 2 bases from J, leaving 26 bases between. The CDR3 extends over 17 amino acids. The CDR3 is CASRGRGYGRITDTQYF. The DNA for the CDR3 is TGTGCCTCCAGGGGGAGGGGGTACGGCCGAATCACAGATACGCAGTATTTT.

The chain recombines TRBV7-2 with TRBJ2-2; the D is unclear. CDR3 length equals 16 residues. The germline V and J ends were trimmed by 4 bases and 0 bases, with 12 bases remaining between them. The germline CDR1 and CDR2 sequences are SGHTA and FQGNSA. The CDR3 DNA reads as TGTGCCAGCAGCTCCCCGGGCGTCGCGAACACCGGGGAGCTGTTTTTT. Encoded protein: CASSSPGVANTGELFF.

This clone was recorded once. This chain connects TRBV6-6 to TRBJ2-5; 8 bases are shared with TRBD1. The CDR3 spans 14 residues. The V gene end was trimmed by 5 bases and the J gene end by 2 bases; junction bases not matched to a gene: 4. CDR1 MNHNY and CDR2 SVGAGI come from the germline V gene (reference sequence). CDR3 in DNA: TGTGCCAGCAGTCGGGACAGGATACAAGAGACCCAGTACTTC. Residues: CASSRDRIQETQYF.

The chain's CDR3 is CASSLMRGRENEQYF. The CDR3 coding sequence is TGTGCCAGCAGTCTAATGAGGGGCCGCGAAAACGAGCAGTACTTC. V gene TRBV27 combines with J gene TRBJ2-7; D may correspond to TRBD1 or TRBD2 (5 bases each). Trimming shortened V by 5 bases and J by 5 bases, and 19 bases separated the two germline ends. Germline V gives CDR1 MNHEY, CDR2 SMNVEV (reference sequence). The CDR3 runs to 15 residues.

A few counts support this clone. CDR3 bases: TGCGCCAGCAGCCACTTAGGGGGCTCTAATTCACCCCTCCACTTT. Its protein product is CASSHLGGSNSPLHF. V usage is TRBV4-3 and J usage is TRBJ1-6, with TRBD1 matching over 7 bases. Germline values: CDR1 LGHNA, CDR2 YSLEER. V lost 3 bases and J lost 6; bases outside the gene matches: 5. The CDR3 runs to 15 residues.

V and J are TRBV7-9 and TRBJ1-6; a possible D gene is TRBD1 (5 bases). Trimming cost V 0 bases and J 0 bases, with 12 bases left between them. The CDR3 sequence is 18 residues long. Per the germline V gene, CDR1 is SEHNR and CDR2 is FQNEAQ (reference sequence). This CDR3 reads CASSLARTQSSYNSPLHF. In nucleotides, the CDR3 is TGTGCCAGCAGCTTAGCGAGGACACAGAGCTCCTATAATTCACCCCTCCACTTT.

This clone was counted between two and nine times. The V gene is TRBV5-4, the J gene TRBJ2-2; 10 bases map to TRBD1. The CDR3 runs 15 residues. Germline assignment: CDR1 SGHNT and CDR2 YYREEE (reference sequence). The junction had 5 bases not matched to a gene; V was cut back by 4 bases and J by 5 bases. The CDR3 sequence: CASSPRDRGTGELFF. The CDR3 DNA reads TGTGCCAGCAGCCCCCGGGACAGGGGAACCGGGGAGCTGTTTTTT.

The rearrangement joins TRBV7-9 to TRBJ2-3; weak D call: TRBD1 (6 bases). V was trimmed by 8 bases and J by 6 bases, leaving 18 bases between them. This CDR3 is 14 amino acids long. In germline, CDR1 is SEHNR, CDR2 FQNEAQ (reference sequence). The DNA of the CDR3 is TGTGCCAGCGGGGGCACAGCGACTGCGGATACGCAGTATTTT. It encodes CASGGTATADTQYF.

Turning to this clone: Other DNA sequences of this sample code for an identical CDR3. The V and J genes are TRBV18 and TRBJ2-2; possibly TRBD1 for D (6 bases). CDR1 KGHSH and CDR2 LQKENI come from the germline V gene. The CDR3 consists of 15 residues. The ends were cut back, 3 bases at V and 2 bases at J, with 10 bases in the middle. The CDR3 here is CASSPDRTNTGELFF. In nucleotides, the CDR3 is TGTGCCAGCTCACCCGACAGGACCAACACCGGGGAGCTGTTTTTT.

This clone was detected only a few times. This chain links TRBV19 with TRBJ2-2; 9 bases line up with TRBD1. V trimming: 5 bases; J trimming: 2 bases; junction bases outside the gene matches: 12. The CDR3 is 18 amino acids. Germline V CDR1 and CDR2: LNHDA, SQIVND (reference sequence). The CDR3 DNA follows: TGTGCCAGTAGTTTGCCGGACAGGGGTTACCCTAACACCGGGGAGCTGTTTTTT. Amino acids: CASSLPDRGYPNTGELFF.

This clone has only a few counts. The chain has TRBV4-3 and TRBJ2-1, with TRBD2 matching over 9 bases. The V segment lost 5 bases and the J segment 0 bases; nucleotides outside the gene matches: 11. CDR3 length: 18 amino acids. Per germline, CDR1 LGHNA and CDR2 YSLEER. The DNA of the CDR3 is TGCGCCAGCAGCTCGGAGGCTAGCGGGAAGAGCTCCTACAATGAGCAGTTCTTC. Encoded protein: CASSSEASGKSSYNEQFF.

The genes are TRBV4-1 and TRBJ2-1; no clear D gene. V lost 0 bases, J lost 7 bases, and 10 bases lay in between. The germline CDR1 and CDR2 sequences are MGHRA and YSYEKL. This CDR3 has 14 amino acids. The CDR3 sequence: CASSQDIPQNEQFF. The CDR3 region has the DNA TGCGCCAGCAGCCAAGATATCCCTCAGAATGAGCAGTTCTTC.

J is TRBJ2-7 and V is TRBV5-1, with D uncertain. Between the trimmed V and J ends, which lost 5 bases and 0 bases, there was a span of 18 bases. Germline V gene lookup returns CDR1 SGHRS and CDR2 YFSETQ. The CDR3 has 16 residues. CDR3 nucleotides: TGCGCCAGCAGGCTCCAGCCCGGGCGGAGCTCCTACGAGCAGTACTTC. Protein product: CASRLQPGRSSYEQYF.

The chain couples TRBV28 to TRBJ2-5; 14 nucleotides align to TRBD2. This CDR3 has 17 residues. Trimming at V came to 5 bases and at J to 3 bases, leaving 8 bases not matched to a gene. The germline V gene encodes CDR1 MDHEN and CDR2 SYDVKM. The CDR3 sequence: CASSNLGTSGGKETQYF. The CDR3 nucleotides are TGTGCCAGCAGTAACCTCGGGACTAGCGGGGGCAAAGAGACCCAGTACTTC.

The genes are TRBV19 and TRBJ1-1; TRBD1 matches at 7 bases. The CDR3 loop spans 15 amino acids. The V gene end was trimmed by 3 bases and the J gene end by 3 bases; junction bases not matched to a gene: 7. From germline, CDR1 is LNHDA and CDR2 SQIVND (reference sequence). CDR3 nucleotides: TGTGCCAGTAGTATGACAGGGCTTGTGGACACTGAAGCTTTCTTT. This codes for CASSMTGLVDTEAFF.

This clone appeared a few times. The chain is built from TRBV7-2 and TRBJ2-5; D is unclear. Germline V gene data show CDR1 as SGHTA and CDR2 as FQGNSA. The ends were cut back, 5 bases at V and 5 bases at J, with 12 bases in the middle. CDR3 length: 13 residues. CDR3 in DNA: TGTGCCAGCAGCCGCGTATTCGGTGAGACCCAGTACTTC. It yields the protein CASSRVFGETQYF.

The V gene is TRBV25-1, the J gene TRBJ2-7, with TRBD2 identical over 16 bases. Germline values: CDR1 MGHDK, CDR2 SYGVNS. CDR3 length: 17 amino acids. The V and J ends lost 4 bases and 4 bases, in that order; junction bases with no gene match: 7. CDR3 nucleotides: TGTGCCAGCAGTGCGACCCTGGGACTAGCGGGAGGGTACGAGCAGTACTTC. It encodes CASSATLGLAGGYEQYF.

This rearrangement joins TRBV20-1 to TRBJ2-7; D call uncertain. The CDR3 has 11 residues. V shed 2 bases and J shed 4 bases, with 6 bases lying between them. Germline CDR1 is DFQATT and CDR2 is SNEGSKA (reference sequence). The CDR3 nucleotides are TGCAGTGCTAGAATCCAATACGAGCAGTACTTC. It codes for CSARIQYEQYF.

The gene calls are TRBV9 and TRBJ2-3; 7 bases are a match to TRBD2. The V and J ends lost 4 bases and 5 bases, in that order; junction bases with no gene match: 10. This CDR3 is 15 amino acids long. Germline-derived CDR1 and CDR2 are SGDLS and YYNGEE. The CDR3 loop is CASSPVAGAVDTQYF. The CDR3 DNA follows: TGTGCCAGCAGCCCAGTCGCGGGAGCGGTAGATACGCAGTATTTT.

A few counts support this clone. This chain links TRBV5-4 with TRBJ2-1; D may match TRBD1 or TRBD2 (5 bases each). Germline V gene lookup returns CDR1 SGHNT and CDR2 YYREEE (reference sequence). The V and J ends lost 2 bases and 0 bases respectively, with 12 bases between them. The CDR3 is 16 amino acids. This CDR3 is CASSFVRDHSYNEQFF. The CDR3 DNA is TGTGCCAGCAGCTTTGTCCGGGACCACTCCTACAATGAGCAGTTCTTC.

This clone was detected only a few times. This chain uses TRBV10-2 with TRBJ2-4; 8 bases line up with TRBD1. V trimming: 7 bases; J trimming: 10 bases; junction bases outside the gene matches: 9. The length of the CDR3 is 13 residues. The germline V gene has CDR1 WSHSY and CDR2 SAAADI. In DNA, the CDR3 is TGCGCCAGCACTTCGGACAGGGTCGGGATTCAGTACTTC. The encoded protein is CASTSDRVGIQYF.

V usage is TRBV30 and J usage is TRBJ2-4; D is perhaps TRBD1 (6 bases). Trimming cost V 2 bases and J 0 bases, with 14 bases left between them. From germline, CDR1 is GTSNPN and CDR2 SVGIG (reference sequence). The CDR3 spans 16 residues. The CDR3 sequence: CAWSYGQNLAKNIQYF. CDR3 in DNA: TGTGCCTGGAGTTATGGACAGAACTTAGCCAAAAACATTCAGTACTTC.

This clone turned up a few times. The J gene is TRBJ1-3, the V gene TRBV4-3; no reliable D call. CDR1 and CDR2 (germline): LGHNA, YSLEER. The V gene lost 0 bases and the J gene lost 0 bases, with 9 bases spanning the gap. The CDR3 sequence is 16 residues long. This CDR3 reads CASSQETWSSGNTIYF. For the CDR3, the DNA is TGCGCCAGCAGCCAAGAAACTTGGAGCTCTGGAAACACCATATATTTT.

This clone showed up just a few times. The V gene is TRBV6-1, the J gene TRBJ2-7; D is possibly TRBD2 (7 bases). V lost 7 bases to trimming and J lost 4 bases, with 20 bases between them. CDR3 length: 15 amino acids. CDR1 is MNHNS, CDR2 SASEGT, per germline. CDR3 in amino acids: CASNREGGPFYEQYF. The CDR3 DNA sequence: TGTGCCAGCAATAGAGAGGGGGGGCCTTTTTACGAGCAGTACTTC.

This clone came up a few times. The chain has TRBV5-1 and TRBJ2-5; either TRBD1 or TRBD2 may fit D (5 bases each). The CDR3 covers 14 residues. V was pared by 4 bases and J by 0 bases, with 10 bases between. Looked up from germline, CDR1 is SGHRS and CDR2 is YFSETQ. The CDR3 reads CASSMGRNQETQYF. DNA of the CDR3: TGCGCCAGCAGCATGGGACGGAACCAAGAGACCCAGTACTTC.

This clone was seen a few times. Other DNA sequences in the sample encode the same CDR3. The V call is TRBV28, the J call TRBJ2-3; 9 bases map to TRBD1. The V segment lost 5 bases and the J segment 4 bases; nucleotides outside the gene matches: 7. CDR3 length equals 15 residues. Germline assignment: CDR1 MDHEN and CDR2 SYDVKM. The CDR3 sequence is CASSPGQGRADTQYF. In nucleotides, the CDR3 is TGTGCCAGCAGTCCGGGACAGGGCCGAGCAGATACGCAGTATTTT. The variable domain in full, with the rest retrieved from reference TRBV28 and TRBJ2-3, is DVKVTQSSRYLVKRTGEKVFLECVQDMDHENMFWYRQDPGLGLRLIYFSYDVKMKEKGDIPEGYSVSREKKERFSLILESASTNQTSMYLCASSPGQGRADTQYFGPGTRLTVL.

A few counts support this clone. V gene TRBV4-1 combines with J gene TRBJ2-1; 7 bases agree with TRBD2. Germline lookup yields CDR1 MGHRA and CDR2 YSYEKL. CDR3 length: 16 residues. V dropped 3 bases and J dropped 6; count of bases not matched to a gene: 11. This CDR3 reads CASSQGRASGANEQFF. The CDR3 coding sequence is TGCGCCAGCAGCCAGGGTAGGGCTAGCGGAGCCAATGAGCAGTTCTTC.

The V gene is TRBV28, the J gene TRBJ2-1; D remains unclear. The length of the CDR3 is 12 residues. CDR1 and CDR2 from the germline V gene are MDHEN and SYDVKM. V was pared by 3 bases and J by 7 bases, with 7 bases between. CDR3: CASSLRLNEQFF. The DNA of the CDR3 is TGTGCCAGCAGTTTGCGACTTAATGAGCAGTTCTTC.

The table lists this clone with a few counts. The chain combines TRBV6-5 with TRBJ1-1; D unclear. Germline V lookup: CDR1 MNHEY, CDR2 SVGAGI. The CDR3 loop spans 13 amino acids. Trimming shortened V by 6 bases and J by 4 bases, and 12 bases separated the two germline ends. The CDR3 nucleotides are TGTGCCAGCAGCCCCGGTAGGCTCACTGAAGCTTTCTTT. Protein product: CASSPGRLTEAFF.